Below are 23 T cell receptor beta chains sequenced from a single sample in a study of cytomegalovirus exposure and HLA in healthy donors. The study ran its PCR with 60 Vbeta and 13 Jbeta primers. Clones were read by immunoSEQ multiplex PCR, and TCRdb kept only the in-frame ones, dropping some. Of about 140,000 clones listed, around 84% were seen once; the top ten hold about 2.5%. Sequencing was carried out using PBMCs. These receptors were taken from a boy under 10 years old in good health and CMV-seronegative.

V usage is TRBV5-4 and J usage is TRBJ2-5; the D gene is possibly TRBD1 (5 bases). The CDR3 contains 15 residues. Trimming removed 4 bases from V and 1 base from J, with 14 bases in between. Germline loops: CDR1 SGHNT, CDR2 YYREEE (reference sequence). The CDR3 region is CASSERRQLQETQYF. The DNA of the CDR3 is TGTGCCAGCAGCGAGAGGCGACAGCTCCAAGAGACCCAGTACTTC.

The J gene is TRBJ2-3, the V gene TRBV5-6; the D is unclear. The germline V gene encodes CDR1 SGHDT and CDR2 YYEEEE. CDR3 size: 15 residues. Trimming cost V 4 bases and J 1 base, with 13 bases left between them. Here the CDR3 reads CASSPPGGGTDTQYF. CDR3 DNA: TGTGCCAGCAGCCCCCCGGGTGGCGGCACAGATACGCAGTATTTT.

This sequence joins TRBV10-3 and TRBJ1-3; 7 positions agree with TRBD1. This CDR3 is 14 amino acids long. Trimming took 3 bases from V and 11 from J; bases not matched to a gene: 10. Per germline, CDR1 ENHRY and CDR2 SYGVKD. CDR3 amino acids: CAISDRQGDPPIYF. The DNA for the CDR3 is TGTGCCATCAGTGACAGACAGGGAGATCCCCCCATATATTTT.

V is TRBV19 and J is TRBJ2-7, with TRBD1 matching 7 bases. CDR3 size: 15 residues. J gave up 1 base and V 3 bases, and 6 bases lay outside the gene matches. CDR1 is LNHDA, CDR2 SQIVND, per germline (reference sequence). The CDR3, as DNA: TGTGCCAGTAGTATGGAAAGACAGGGATCCTACGAGCAGTACTTC. It translates to CASSMERQGSYEQYF. Using reference TRBV19 and TRBJ2-7 for the parts outside the CDR3, the full variable domain is DGGITQSPKYLFRKEGQNVTLSCEQNLNHDAMYWYRQDPGQGLRLIYYSQIVNDFQKGDIAEGYSVSREKKESFPLTVTSAQKNPTAFYLCASSMERQGSYEQYFGPGTRLTVT.

The chain carries TRBV23-1 and TRBJ1-2; 10 nucleotides line up with TRBD1. TRBV23-1 carries the ORF label, with uncertain function. This CDR3 has 16 amino acids. V lost 2 bases to trimming and J lost 5 bases; unmatched junction nucleotides: 8. The CDR3 loop reads CASSQRGQGRCYGYTF. In DNA form, the CDR3 reads TGCGCCAGCAGTCAACGGGGACAGGGGAGGTGTTATGGCTACACCTTC.

This clone was seen a few times. The chain carries TRBV27 and TRBJ1-5; possibly TRBD1 for D (6 bases). This CDR3 comprises 14 residues. The germline V and J ends were trimmed by 8 bases and 0 bases, with 11 bases remaining between them. Germline CDR1 MNHEY, CDR2 SMNVEV (reference sequence). CDR3 DNA: TGTGCCAGCGGATGGACAGATAGCAATCAGCCCCAGCATTTT. Its translation: CASGWTDSNQPQHF.

CDR3 protein: CASSWGGIYGYTF. CDR3 coding DNA: TGTGCCAGCAGTTGGGGAGGGATCTATGGCTACACCTTC. The chain carries TRBV6-5 and TRBJ1-2, with D unclear. The length of the CDR3 is 13 residues. Trimming left V 4 bases short and J 4 bases short, with 10 bases between. Germline V gene data show CDR1 as MNHEY and CDR2 as SVGAGI.

The chain is built from TRBV5-1 and TRBJ1-1, with 7 bases fitting TRBD1. The V segment lost 3 bases and the J segment 4 bases; nucleotides outside the gene matches: 6. Per germline, CDR1 SGHRS and CDR2 YFSETQ. This CDR3 contains 14 residues. The CDR3 nucleotides are TGCGCCAGCAGCTCCGGACAGGCGACCACTGAAGCTTTCTTT. Encoded protein: CASSSGQATTEAFF.

The CDR3 here is CASSRGRCEQYF. CDR3 in DNA: TGCGCCAGCTCCCGGGGGAGGTGCGAGCAGTACTTC. The V call is TRBV10-1, the J call TRBJ2-7; maybe TRBD2 (6 bases). The CDR3 is 12 amino acids. Germline-derived CDR1 and CDR2 are WNHNN and SYGVQD (reference sequence). V was cut by 8 bases and J by 6 bases, with 14 bases left in between.

This chain joins TRBV28 and TRBJ2-6; tentatively, D is TRBD1 (5 bases). CDR1 is MDHEN and CDR2 is SYDVKM in the germline V gene. V lost 6 bases and J 0 bases, leaving 15 bases between the germline ends. The CDR3 is 17 residues long. CDR3 amino acids: CASRSDQGFSGANVLTF. CDR3 in DNA: TGTGCCAGCAGATCTGACCAGGGTTTCTCTGGGGCCAACGTCCTGACTTTC.

This clone was detected once. The chain is built from TRBV7-2 and TRBJ2-1, with D possibly matching TRBD2 (6 bases). Trimming cost V 5 bases and J 2 bases, with 10 bases left between them. Germline loops: CDR1 SGHTA, CDR2 FQGNSA. The CDR3 runs to 14 residues. CDR3 DNA: TGTGCCAGCAGCCGCGGGGTAACCTACAATGAGCAGTTCTTC. Translated, it gives CASSRGVTYNEQFF.

The chain is built from TRBV5-1 and TRBJ2-5, with D possibly being TRBD1 (6 bases). Germline V CDR1 and CDR2: SGHRS, YFSETQ. There are 16 residues in the CDR3. V lost 3 bases, J lost 2 bases, and 17 bases lay in between. The CDR3 DNA follows: TGCGCCAGCAGCTCCATACAGGGCATTCGGCAAGAGACCCAGTACTTC. Its translation is CASSSIQGIRQETQYF. The full variable domain, in which reference TRBV5-1 and TRBJ2-5 provide the parts outside the CDR3, is KAGVTQTPRYLIKTRGQQVTLSCSPISGHRSVSWYQQTPGQGLQFLFEYFSETQRNKGNFPGRFSGRQFSNSRSEMNVSTLELGDSALYLCASSSIQGIRQETQYFGPGTRLLVL.

The rearrangement joins TRBV11-2 to TRBJ2-3; the match to TRBD2 covers 11 bases. V lost 3 bases to trimming and J lost 0 bases; unmatched junction nucleotides: 5. Germline V gene lookup returns CDR1 SGHAT and CDR2 FQNNGV. This CDR3 comprises 17 residues. In DNA, the CDR3 is TGTGCCAGCAGCTTCCTGACTAGCGGGACGAGCACAGATACGCAGTATTTT. This gives the protein CASSFLTSGTSTDTQYF.

This sequence joins TRBV11-3 and TRBJ2-3; D uncertain. From germline, CDR1 is SGHNT and CDR2 YENEEA. The CDR3 has 15 residues. Trimming cost V 6 bases and J 2 bases, with 15 bases left between them. CDR3 DNA: TGTGCCAGCAGTCCTAAAGAGATTACCACAGATACGCAGTATTTT. The encoded protein is CASSPKEITTDTQYF.

This sequence joins TRBV5-1 and TRBJ1-2; no reliable D call. The CDR3 is 13 amino acids. V was pared by 0 bases and J by 8 bases, with 11 bases between. Germline V CDR1 and CDR2: SGHRS, YFSETQ. Here the CDR3 DNA reads TGCGCCAGCAGCTTGGGGCCAGGAGGAGGCTACACCTTC. Its translation is CASSLGPGGGYTF. The whole variable domain, filled in from reference TRBV5-1 and TRBJ1-2, reads KAGVTQTPRYLIKTRGQQVTLSCSPISGHRSVSWYQQTPGQGLQFLFEYFSETQRNKGNFPGRFSGRQFSNSRSEMNVSTLELGDSALYLCASSLGPGGGYTFGSGTRLTVV.

This chain connects TRBV4-1 to TRBJ2-1; tentatively, D is TRBD1 (6 bases). Germline-derived CDR1 and CDR2 are MGHRA and YSYEKL. The CDR3 extends over 14 amino acids. Trimming pared 4 bases from V and 7 bases from J, leaving 14 bases between. CDR3 nucleotides: TGCGCCAGCAGCCCAGGGGTTTTGGAAAATGAGCAGTTCTTC. Its protein product is CASSPGVLENEQFF.

This clone was seen only a few times. The chain links TRBV5-5 to TRBJ1-5, with 8 nucleotides matching TRBD1. J lost 9 bases, V lost 0 bases, and 14 bases had no gene match. Per the germline V gene, CDR1 is SGHKS and CDR2 is YYEKEE (reference sequence). The CDR3 is made up of 17 amino acids. CDR3 DNA sequence: TGTGCCAGCAGCTTGGCCGGGACAGGTCCCCCATCATGGCCCCAGCATTTT. Encoded protein: CASSLAGTGPPSWPQHF. The full variable domain, rest sourced from reference TRBV5-5 and TRBJ1-5, is DAGVTQSPTHLIKTRGQQVTLRCSPISGHKSVSWYQQVLGQGPQFIFQYYEKEERGRGNFPDRFSARQFPNYSSELNVNALLLGDSALYLCASSLAGTGPPSWPQHFGDGTRLSIL.

The chain employs TRBV7-2 and TRBJ2-2, with D perhaps TRBD1 (6 bases). The V and J ends lost 3 bases and 7 bases respectively, with 18 bases between them. This CDR3 is 16 amino acids long. Germline V CDR1 and CDR2: SGHTA, FQGNSA. The CDR3 DNA sequence: TGTGCCAGCAGCTTTCTAACAGGGATTTCAAGCGGGGAGCTGTTTTTT. It yields the protein CASSFLTGISSGELFF.

V usage is TRBV2 and J usage is TRBJ1-5; no clear D gene. Germline values: CDR1 SNHLY, CDR2 FYNNEI. Trimming took off 2 bases at V and 0 bases at J, with 20 bases between the two ends. The CDR3 sequence is 19 residues long. CDR3 coding DNA: TGTGCCAGCAGTGAATCTTTTTTGGCAAATAAGAATAGCAATCAGCCCCAGCATTTT. Translated, it gives CASSESFLANKNSNQPQHF. Combining the CDR3 with reference TRBV2 and TRBJ1-5 gives the whole variable domain EPEVTQTPSHQVTQMGQEVILRCVPISNHLYFYWYRQILGQKVEFLVSFYNNEISEKSEIFDDQFSVERPDGSNFTLKIRSTKLEDSAMYFCASSESFLANKNSNQPQHFGDGTRLSIL.

Remarks on this clone: A junction end diverges from the germline sequence, so it may reflect a read error. CDR3 bases: TGTGCCACCAGCAGGAATAATGAGACAGGCTACAAGCAGTACTTC. This codes for CATSRNNETGYKQYF. V and J are TRBV15 and TRBJ2-7; tentatively, D is TRBD1 (6 bases). This CDR3 region has 15 residues. Germline-derived CDR1 and CDR2 are LNHNV and YYDKDF (reference sequence).

The chain is built from TRBV4-3 and TRBJ1-5, with D possibly being TRBD1 (6 bases). Trimming pared 0 bases from V and 5 bases from J, leaving 11 bases between. Germline V gives CDR1 LGHNA, CDR2 YSLEER. This CDR3 is built from 15 residues. The CDR3 reads CASSQEKDSHQPQHF. As DNA, the CDR3 is TGCGCCAGCAGCCAAGAGAAGGACAGCCATCAGCCCCAGCATTTT.

This clone was recorded a few times. This chain uses TRBV4-1 with TRBJ2-3; 7 bases are a match to TRBD1. V lost 4 bases and J lost 1; bases outside the gene matches: 2. The CDR3 runs to 14 residues. The germline V gene encodes CDR1 MGHRA and CDR2 YSYEKL. As DNA, the CDR3 is TGCGCCAGCAGCCCTGGACAGGGCACAGATACGCAGTATTTT. This gives the protein CASSPGQGTDTQYF.

V is TRBV4-1 and J is TRBJ2-1; TRBD2 might be the D (6 bases). V lost 7 bases to trimming and J lost 1 base, with 17 bases between them. The CDR3 consists of 16 residues. Germline V lookup: CDR1 MGHRA, CDR2 YSYEKL. CDR3 bases: TGCGCCAGCAAGGACCTCTCCGGGAGATCCTACAATGAGCAGTTCTTC. It translates to CASKDLSGRSYNEQFF.